The T cell receptor beta chain described here comes from a study of T-cell memory formation after mild COVID-19. V was pared by 6 bases and J by 5 bases, with 19 bases between. The CDR3 covers 15 residues. TCRdb ran MiXCR on the 5' RACE reads and lists one entry per CDR3 protein. The sample comprises almost 350,000 distinct CDR3 sequences, around 20% of which are singletons, and roughly a fifth rests with the top ten. The sample holds a few counts of this clonotype. The clonotype comes from a man aged 18 to 30 who had mild COVID-19 (a few samples of this study predate the infection). Cell type and time point are not known. The specimen was PBMCs or a T cell subset sorted from them (not recorded which). The chain has TRBV12-3 or TRBV12-4 and TRBJ2-5; tentatively, D is TRBD1 (6 bases). CDR3 region: CASSFSGAYRETQYF. In DNA form, the CDR3 reads TGTGCCAGCAGCTTTTCAGGGGCGTATCGGGAGACCCAGTACTTC.